This TCR beta chain was observed in a study of neoadjuvant anti-PD-1 for oral cavity cancer. Data came from immunoSEQ multiplex PCR; TCRdb stores just in-frame clones and leaves some out. The profile shows 68,000 or so clones, approximately 81% of them singletons. The CDR3 consists of 15 residues. CDR1 and CDR2 from the germline V gene are SGHRS and YFSETQ. Trimming took off 2 bases at V and 5 bases at J, with 16 bases between the two ends. Time point of the sample: after neoadjuvant nivolumab, at surgical resection. The V and J genes are TRBV5-1 and TRBJ2-5, with D maybe TRBD2 (7 bases). The source was PBMCs, collected after nivolumab (anti-PD-1) treatment. This clonotype originated in a person between 35 and 79 years old with oral cavity squamous cell carcinoma. In DNA form, the CDR3 reads TGCGCCAGCAGCTTACGTGGGGGGGCTTACGAGACCCAGTACTTC. Protein: CASSLRGGAYETQYF.